Listed below are T cell receptor beta chains from one sample, sequenced in a study of blood T cells in healthy people across ages. One entry per CDR3 protein, called by TCRdb with MiXCR from the 5' RACE reads. The table has hundreds of thousands of distinct CDR3 sequences, 58% seen once; the top ten hold 22%. Sequences were obtained from blood. The receptors stem from a man younger than 40 in good health. Both conserved end residues are part of each CDR3. D genes are given only for firm matches. Where a row states a size, it is once, few, many or the class of an expanded clone; other rows omit it.

>TRBV12-3/TRBV12-4|-|-|TRBJ2-5
TGTGCCAGCAGTTTCCCTAGCGCGGGAGAGACCCAGTACTTC
CASSFPSAGETQYF
>TRBV6-5|-|-|TRBJ1-2
TGTGCCAGCAGCCGCCCCAATTATGGCTACACCTTC
CASSRPNYGYTF
>TRBV7-8|-|-|TRBJ1-2
TGTGCCAGCAGCCCCTCATTCAGCGGCTACACCTTC
CASSPSFSGYTF
>TRBV2|-|TRBD2|TRBJ2-5
TGTGCCAGCAATCTAGCGGGGCAAGAGACCCAGTACTTC
CASNLAGQETQYF
>TRBV29-1|-|TRBD2|TRBJ2-4
TGCAGCGTGTATCAAACTAGCGGGACCCTGTACTTC
CSVYQTSGTLYF
>TRBV27|few|-|TRBJ1-2
TGTGCCAGCACCGGGCTACATATGGGAGGCTACACCTTC
CASTGLHMGGYTF
>TRBV12-3/TRBV12-4|-|-|TRBJ2-5
TGTGCCAGCAGCCCCGGGAACCGGGAGACCCAGTACTTC
CASSPGNRETQYF
>TRBV10-3|few|TRBD2|TRBJ2-5
TGTGCCATCAGTCTTAGCGGGGGGGAAGAGACCCAGTACTTC
CAISLSGGEETQYF
>TRBV20-1|once|-|TRBJ2-4
TGCAGTGCTAGGGGAGGACAGTTAAACATTCAGTACTTC
CSARGGQLNIQYF
>TRBV29-1|-|-|TRBJ2-1
TGCAGCGTTCCTGTTCCCCTTTCCTACAATGAGCAGTTCTTC
CSVPVPLSYNEQFF
>TRBV20-1|-|-|TRBJ1-2
TGCAGTGCGCTAACAGAGCTCGGCTATGGCTACACCTTC
CSALTELGYGYTF
>TRBV20-1|-|TRBD2|TRBJ2-3
TGCAGTGCAACCCAGGGACTAACAGATACGCAGTATTTT
CSATQGLTDTQYF
>TRBV7-7|-|TRBD1|TRBJ1-2
TGTGCCAGCAGGGACAGGGGGGCGAACTATGGCTACACCTTC
CASRDRGANYGYTF
>TRBV9|few|-|TRBJ2-2
TGTGCCAGCAGCGTAGTGAGAAGGGGCGGGGAGCTGTTTTTT
CASSVVRRGGELFF
>TRBV29-1|-|-|TRBJ2-7
TGCAGCGTTGTAGGAACGGTTAGCTCCTACGAGCAGTACTTC
CSVVGTVSSYEQYF
>TRBV9|-|TRBD2|TRBJ2-1
TGTGCCAGCAGCGTAGCCATAACGGGGGGGCCTCCCTACAATGAGCAGTTCTTC
CASSVAITGGPPYNEQFF
>TRBV12-3/TRBV12-4|-|-|TRBJ2-3
TGTGCCAGCAGCATAAGAGGGGGGGACACAGATACGCAGTATTTT
CASSIRGGDTDTQYF
>TRBV19|-|TRBD1|TRBJ1-6
TGTGCCAGCAGGCACGGGACAGACCATTCACCCCTCCACTTT
CASRHGTDHSPLHF
>TRBV28|-|-|TRBJ2-7
TGTGCCAGCACACACCAGCAGGGTGGGATCTACGAGCAGTACTTC
CASTHQQGGIYEQYF
>TRBV20-1|-|TRBD1|TRBJ2-2
TGCAGTGCCAATCACCCAGAACAGGGGGCGGGAACCGGGGAGCTGTTTTTT
CSANHPEQGAGTGELFF
>TRBV12-3/TRBV12-4|-|-|TRBJ2-1
TGTGCCAGCAGTTTAGAGAGAAGCATCGATGAGCAGTTCTTC
CASSLERSIDEQFF
>TRBV7-9|few|-|TRBJ2-7
TGTGCCAGCAGCTTAGATCTAGGAACCCTCTACGAGCAGTACTTC
CASSLDLGTLYEQYF
>TRBV5-1|few|TRBD2|TRBJ2-3
TGCGCCAGCAGCTCTAGGACTAGCGATAGCACAGATACGCAGTATTTT
CASSSRTSDSTDTQYF
>TRBV12-3/TRBV12-4|-|TRBD1|TRBJ2-3
TGTGCCAGCAGACCAACGGACAGGGGGGCAGATACGCAGTATTTT
CASRPTDRGADTQYF
>TRBV5-1|few|-|TRBJ2-5
TGCGCCAGCAGCGCCGGGACCGAAGGGACCCAGTACTTC
CASSAGTEGTQYF
>TRBV10-3|-|TRBD2|TRBJ2-1
TGTGTCGCCGGGACTAGCGGGAGAAATGAGCAGTTCTTC
CVAGTSGRNEQFF
>TRBV10-3|-|TRBD2|TRBJ2-1
TGTGCCATCAGTGGACTAGCGGGAGGGCCGGGCCTAGCCAAAGGGCAGTTCTTC
CAISGLAGGPGLAKGQFF
>TRBV20-1|-|-|TRBJ1-2
TGCAGTGCCCCTAACCAGGCAGCAGCTAACTATGGCTACACCTTC
CSAPNQAAANYGYTF
>TRBV2|-|-|TRBJ1-1
TGTGCCAGCAGTGAGACTCTCATTGAAGCTTTCTTT
CASSETLIEAFF
>TRBV7-9|-|-|TRBJ2-3
TGTGCCAGCAGCTCGGGGGGCGGGAGCGGAGATACGCAGTATTTT
CASSSGGGSGDTQYF
>TRBV25-1|many|-|TRBJ2-5
TGTGCCAGCAGTGATCGGGGGAGAGGTGAGACCCAGTACTTC
CASSDRGRGETQYF
>TRBV6-5|-|-|TRBJ2-7
TGTGCCAGCAGTTATCTCAGGGGGGGCTCCGGCGAGCAGTACTTC
CASSYLRGGSGEQYF
>TRBV2|-|TRBD1|TRBJ2-1
TGTGCCAGCAGTGAAACCACAGGGGTAGGCAATGAGCAGTTCTTC
CASSETTGVGNEQFF
>TRBV4-2|few|TRBD1|TRBJ2-5
TGTGCCAGCAGCCAAGATACCCGTACAGGGGGCGGAGAGACCCAGTACTTC
CASSQDTRTGGGETQYF
>TRBV20-1|-|-|TRBJ1-6
TGCAGTGCTAGAACTCAGGGAGGTGAGGGGGCACCCCTCCACTTT
CSARTQGGEGAPLHF
>TRBV6-5|-|TRBD2|TRBJ2-1
TGTGCCAGCAGTTACATTGGCGGGGGGGCCTATGAGCAGTTCTTC
CASSYIGGGAYEQFF
>TRBV14|-|-|TRBJ2-7
TGTGCCAGCAGCCCGTGGGGGGACGGGTCCTACGAGCAGTACTTC
CASSPWGDGSYEQYF